This entry lists 27 T cell receptor beta chains sequenced from one sample in a study of control samples from healthy donors and cancer patients. The protocol was immunoSEQ multiplex PCR, while the TCRdb copy is restricted to in-frame clones and leaves out a portion. The table lists about 150,000 clones, approximately 94% of them singletons. The sample taken for sequencing was blood. These receptors all come from a man aged 18 to 30 in good health.

V is TRBV12-3 or TRBV12-4 and J is TRBJ1-1, with TRBD1 identical over 9 bases. The trim removed 6 bases at V and 8 bases at J, leaving 7 bases unmatched. This CDR3 is built from 13 residues. CDR3 nucleotide sequence: TGTGCCAGCAGACTAAGGGACAGGGAAGAAGCTTTCTTT. It yields the protein CASRLRDREEAFF.

CDR3 protein: CASSISQGLGAFF. Here the CDR3 DNA reads TGTGCCAGTAGTATTAGCCAAGGGCTGGGGGCTTTCTTT. V gene TRBV19 combines with J gene TRBJ1-1; D is undetermined. This CDR3 is built from 13 residues. The germline V gene encodes CDR1 LNHDA and CDR2 SQIVND (reference sequence). Trimming left V 3 bases short and J 11 bases short, with 16 bases between.

The genes are TRBV5-1 and TRBJ2-1; D is perhaps TRBD2 (5 bases). Germline V gene sequence: CDR1 SGHRS, CDR2 YFSETQ. This CDR3 comprises 14 residues. V was pared by 0 bases and J by 5 bases, with 9 bases between. The CDR3 DNA reads as TGCGCCAGCAGCTTGGCCGGACTTCACAATGAGCAGTTCTTC. Protein sequence: CASSLAGLHNEQFF.

The chain uses TRBV7-2 and TRBJ2-5; a possible D gene is TRBD1 (5 bases). V was cut by 3 bases and J by 7 bases, with 12 bases left in between. From germline, CDR1 is SGHTA and CDR2 FQGNSA. CDR3 size: 13 residues. Here the CDR3 reads CASSFRQGGTQYF. In nucleotides, the CDR3 is TGTGCCAGCAGCTTCAGGCAGGGCGGGACCCAGTACTTC.

The chain joins TRBV19 to TRBJ2-1; no reliable D call. This CDR3 is 11 amino acids long. Deletions cut 5 bases from V and 5 bases from J, with 4 bases between. Per the germline V gene, CDR1 is LNHDA and CDR2 is SQIVND (reference sequence). The CDR3 spells CASSRNNEQFF. CDR3 bases: TGTGCCAGTAGTCGAAACAATGAGCAGTTCTTC. Complete variable domain (other parts from reference TRBV19 and TRBJ2-1): DGGITQSPKYLFRKEGQNVTLSCEQNLNHDAMYWYRQDPGQGLRLIYYSQIVNDFQKGDIAEGYSVSREKKESFPLTVTSAQKNPTAFYLCASSRNNEQFFGPGTRLTVL.

This rearrangement joins TRBV11-2 to TRBJ2-3; weak D call: TRBD2 (6 bases). CDR1 is SGHAT and CDR2 is FQNNGV in the germline V gene. This CDR3 has 17 amino acids. V gave up 5 bases and J gave up 1 base, with 19 bases separating them. The CDR3 nucleotides read TGTGCCAGCAGCCCCCTTCGGGACGGGGAGGGCACAGATACGCAGTATTTT. It encodes CASSPLRDGEGTDTQYF.

The chain couples TRBV7-2 to TRBJ2-4; 8 positions agree with TRBD1. The length of the CDR3 is 14 residues. V trimming: 4 bases; J trimming: 8 bases; junction bases outside the gene matches: 7. Germline lookup yields CDR1 SGHTA and CDR2 FQGNSA. The CDR3 DNA reads TGTGCCAGCAGCTCCCTGGACAGGGTTCACATTCAGTACTTC. Protein: CASSSLDRVHIQYF.

The chain is built from TRBV6-5 and TRBJ2-2, with a tentative D call TRBD2 (6 bases). The length of the CDR3 is 14 residues. Germline values: CDR1 MNHEY, CDR2 SVGAGI. Trimming took off 5 bases at V and 1 base at J, with 8 bases between the two ends. CDR3 sequence: CASSRRGNTGELFF. The CDR3 region has the DNA TGTGCCAGCAGTCGGCGGGGGAACACCGGGGAGCTGTTTTTT.

The gene calls are TRBV6-6 and TRBJ1-5; D uncertain. Germline CDR1 MNHNY, CDR2 SVGAGI (reference sequence). The CDR3 spans 14 residues. Trimming removed 2 bases at V and 3 bases at J, with 8 bases between. As DNA, the CDR3 is TGTGCCAGCAGTTACCCCGGACTCAATCAGCCCCAGCATTTT. It codes for CASSYPGLNQPQHF.

The rearrangement links TRBV10-1 to TRBJ1-1, with D perhaps TRBD1 (6 bases). The CDR3 loop spans 14 amino acids. CDR1 and CDR2 (germline): WNHNN, SYGVQD (reference sequence). V lost 10 bases and J 0 bases, leaving 15 bases between the germline ends. The CDR3 coding sequence is TGCGCCAATAGAAAGGGGGTCTTGAACACTGAAGCTTTCTTT. Its translation: CANRKGVLNTEAFF.

The chain employs TRBV4-1 and TRBJ1-1; D not resolved. V was pared by 1 base and J by 4 bases, with 10 bases between. This CDR3 region has 14 residues. Germline V gene sequence: CDR1 MGHRA, CDR2 YSYEKL. The CDR3 DNA is TGCGCCAGCAGCCAAGCTACCAGGCCCACTGAAGCTTTCTTT. It codes for CASSQATRPTEAFF.

The chain couples TRBV6-5 to TRBJ2-3; D is uncertain. V dropped 0 bases and J dropped 0 bases, with 10 bases sitting between them. This CDR3 is 16 amino acids long. Germline V lookup: CDR1 MNHEY, CDR2 SVGAGI. CDR3 DNA: TGTGCCAGCAGTTACTCCCCCCGGCCTAGCACAGATACGCAGTATTTT. Residues: CASSYSPRPSTDTQYF.

The genes are TRBV30 and TRBJ2-5; TRBD1 matches 9 bases. Trimming at V came to 5 bases and at J to 4 bases, leaving 2 bases not matched to a gene. From germline, CDR1 is GTSNPN and CDR2 SVGIG (reference sequence). The CDR3 sequence is 12 residues long. CDR3 amino acids: CAWGTGRETQYF. CDR3 bases: TGTGCCTGGGGGACAGGGAGAGAGACCCAGTACTTC.

J is TRBJ2-1 and V is TRBV6-7; D uncertain. TRBV6-7 is assigned to the ORF class and has an uncertain function. The CDR3 consists of 15 residues. With 6 bases removed from V and 1 base from J, the gap between germline ends came to 13 bases. CDR3 sequence (DNA): TGTGCCAGCAGGCCCTTGGTGCGGTCCTACAATGAGCAGTTCTTC. Residues: CASRPLVRSYNEQFF.

The chain recombines TRBV5-4 with TRBJ2-1, with D unresolved. V was cut by 2 bases and J by 1 base, with 4 bases left in between. There are 13 residues in the CDR3. From germline, CDR1 is SGHNT and CDR2 YYREEE (reference sequence). Written as DNA, the CDR3 is TGTGCCAGCAGCTTCGGATCCTACAATGAGCAGTTCTTC. The encoded protein is CASSFGSYNEQFF.

This clone was seen only once. The chain uses TRBV6-6 and TRBJ1-5; TRBD1 is a possible D gene (5 bases). In germline, CDR1 is MNHNY, CDR2 SVGAGI (reference sequence). Trimming cost V 2 bases and J 7 bases, with 9 bases left between them. The CDR3 spans 13 residues. The CDR3 region has the DNA TGTGCCAGCAGTTACGACCGGGGGCAGCCCCAGCATTTT. Protein sequence: CASSYDRGQPQHF.

V and J are TRBV10-2 and TRBJ1-1; no definite D call. V was pared by 9 bases and J by 3 bases, with 20 bases between. Germline V gene lookup returns CDR1 WSHSY and CDR2 SAAADI. CDR3 length: 15 amino acids. CDR3 amino acids: CASKDGALGYTEAFF. CDR3 sequence (DNA): TGCGCCAGTAAAGACGGAGCCTTAGGGTACACTGAAGCTTTCTTT.

The chain recombines TRBV5-6 with TRBJ1-2; D remains unclear. The CDR3 contains 13 residues. V dropped 7 bases and J dropped 2 bases, with 12 bases sitting between them. CDR1 is SGHDT and CDR2 is YYEEEE in the germline V gene. This chain's CDR3 is CASFPRRNYGYTF. For the CDR3, the DNA is TGTGCCAGCTTCCCCCGGCGCAACTATGGCTACACCTTC.

The rearrangement links TRBV19 to TRBJ1-5; 10 bases agree with TRBD1. With V trimmed by 4 bases and J by 9 bases, 6 bases remained unmatched. The CDR3 runs 14 residues. Per the germline V gene, CDR1 is LNHDA and CDR2 is SQIVND (reference sequence). CDR3 nucleotide sequence: TGTGCCAGTAGTACCAGACAGGGGGCGCGGCCCCAGCATTTT. Its protein product is CASSTRQGARPQHF.

V gene TRBV28 combines with J gene TRBJ2-5, with D possibly TRBD2 on 5 matching bases. Looked up from germline, CDR1 is MDHEN and CDR2 is SYDVKM. CDR3 length: 15 residues. Deletions cut 6 bases from V and 2 bases from J, with 16 bases between. CDR3 sequence (DNA): TGTGCCAGCAGACCCCCGGCGGGCCCACAAGAGACCCAGTACTTC. Translated: CASRPPAGPQETQYF.

The genes are TRBV13 and TRBJ1-1; perhaps TRBD1 as D (5 bases). The CDR3 loop spans 14 amino acids. V lost 2 bases to trimming and J lost 8 bases, with 15 bases between them. Germline values: CDR1 PRHDT, CDR2 FYEKMQ (reference sequence). The CDR3 DNA reads TGTGCCAGCAGCTTAAATTGGAATAAGGGGGAAGCTTTCTTT. It yields the protein CASSLNWNKGEAFF. Supplemented by reference TRBV13 and TRBJ1-1, the full variable domain reads AAGVIQSPRHLIKEKRETATLKCYPIPRHDTVYWYQQGPGQDPQFLISFYEKMQSDKGSIPDRFSAQQFSDYHSELNMSSLELGDSALYFCASSLNWNKGEAFFGQGTRLTVV.

V gene TRBV30 combines with J gene TRBJ1-1; possible D gene TRBD1, 6 bases. The CDR3 runs 13 residues. V gave up 3 bases and J gave up 3 bases, with 11 bases separating them. Germline V lookup: CDR1 GTSNPN, CDR2 SVGIG (reference sequence). The CDR3, as DNA: TGTGCCTGGAGATTGGGGGGGCACACTGAAGCTTTCTTT. Its translation is CAWRLGGHTEAFF.

CDR3 sequence: CASSPQAGRGTYEQYF. The CDR3 nucleotides read TGTGCCAGCAGCCCCCAAGCCGGCAGGGGAACCTACGAGCAGTACTTC. The chain is built from TRBV11-1 and TRBJ2-7, with a weak D call TRBD1 (6 bases). The germline V gene has CDR1 SGHAT and CDR2 FQDESV (reference sequence). The CDR3 runs 16 residues. V lost 5 bases, J lost 2 bases, and 19 bases lay in between.

The CDR3 loop reads CASSQVQLANEKLFF. The CDR3, as DNA: TGCGCCAGCAGCCAAGTCCAGTTGGCTAATGAAAAACTGTTTTTT. The V call is TRBV4-1, the J call TRBJ1-4; D remains unclear. The V end lost 1 base, the J end lost 3 bases, and 9 bases lay between the germline ends. Germline V gene data show CDR1 as MGHRA and CDR2 as YSYEKL. This CDR3 contains 15 residues.

This chain uses TRBV11-1 with TRBJ2-1; D gene ambiguous. With 6 bases removed from V and 0 bases from J, the gap between germline ends came to 12 bases. Germline V gene lookup returns CDR1 SGHAT and CDR2 FQDESV (reference sequence). The CDR3 totals 15 residues. The CDR3 DNA follows: TGTGCCAGCAGTCGCGCCCTTAGCTCCTACAATGAGCAGTTCTTC. Its translation: CASSRALSSYNEQFF.

The chain employs TRBV5-4 and TRBJ2-7; 7 positions match TRBD1. Germline V gene data show CDR1 as SGHNT and CDR2 as YYREEE (reference sequence). This CDR3 is built from 15 residues. Trimming at V came to 4 bases and at J to 4 bases, leaving 11 bases not matched to a gene. The CDR3 is CASSPETGRLYEQYF. The CDR3 nucleotides are TGTGCCAGCAGCCCGGAGACAGGGCGATTGTACGAGCAGTACTTC. The full variable domain, with the rest looked up from reference TRBV5-4 and TRBJ2-7, is ETGVTQSPTHLIKTRGQQVTLRCSSQSGHNTVSWYQQALGQGPQFIFQYYREEENGRGNFPPRFSGLQFPNYSSELNVNALELDDSALYLCASSPETGRLYEQYFGPGTRLTVT.

This sequence joins TRBV4-3 and TRBJ2-1, with 10 bases matching TRBD2. The germline V gene has CDR1 LGHNA and CDR2 YSLEER. The CDR3 runs to 16 residues. V dropped 2 bases and J dropped 8; count of bases not matched to a gene: 9. CDR3 nucleotides: TGCGCCAGCAGCCAAACTTGGGCTAGCGGGAGATATGAGCAGTTCTTC. Translated: CASSQTWASGRYEQFF.